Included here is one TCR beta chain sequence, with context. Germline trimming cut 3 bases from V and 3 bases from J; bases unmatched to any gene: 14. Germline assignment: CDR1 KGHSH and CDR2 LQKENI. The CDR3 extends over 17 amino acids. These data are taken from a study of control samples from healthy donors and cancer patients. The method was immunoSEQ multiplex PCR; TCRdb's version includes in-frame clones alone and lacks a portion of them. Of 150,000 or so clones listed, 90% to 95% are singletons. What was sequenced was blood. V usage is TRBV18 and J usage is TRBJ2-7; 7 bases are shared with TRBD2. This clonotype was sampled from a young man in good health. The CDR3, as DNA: TGTGCCAGCTCACCCCAGCTTCTCTCTAGCGGCCTCTACGAGCAGTACTTC. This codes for CASSPQLLSSGLYEQYF.